Presented here are 26 T cell receptor beta chains from one specimen sequenced in a study of regulatory T cells in long-lasting Graves disease. Time point meaning: persistent/refractory GD, antithyroid drugs over 5 years with positive TRAb. The TCR library was made from RNA that had been extracted from PBMCs in TRIzol. Researchers made TCR beta libraries by using iRepertoire HTBI primers and running Arm-PCR on CDR3 regions. TCRdb re-derived calls from the multiplex PCR reads in MiXCR, one entry per CDR3 protein. This table has fewer than 400,000 distinct CDR3 sequences, less than 25% appearing once. The sample in question was peripheral blood mononuclear cells (PBMCs), obtained when the disease was refractory, from a patient treated with antithyroid drugs. Every receptor here comes from a female donor with Graves disease.

This clonotype was detected only a few times. The chain has TRBV6-2 or TRBV6-3 and TRBJ2-7; tentative D call: TRBD2 (5 bases). The CDR3 runs to 16 residues. CDR1 MNHEY and CDR2 SVGEGT come from the germline V gene. Trimming pared 6 bases from V and 2 bases from J, leaving 20 bases between. The CDR3 DNA is TGTGCCAGCAGCCACGGAGGTTATTCTCCCGCCTACGAGCAGTACTTC. Translation gives CASSHGGYSPAYEQYF.

This clonotype was picked up many times. The rearrangement links TRBV29-1 to TRBJ2-7, with 10 bases that match TRBD2. Trimming removed 4 bases from V and 6 bases from J; junction bases left unmatched: 6. This CDR3 comprises 13 residues. Germline V CDR1 and CDR2: SQVTM, ANQGSEA. The CDR3 protein is CSVALAGEGEQYF. DNA of the CDR3: TGCAGCGTTGCCCTAGCGGGAGAGGGCGAGCAGTACTTC.

This clonotype was recorded many times. The chain uses TRBV2 and TRBJ2-7; 12 positions agree with TRBD2. The CDR3 runs to 16 residues. V shed 7 bases, J shed 0 bases, and the junction held 7 bases outside the gene matches. The germline CDR1 and CDR2 sequences are SNHLY and FYNNEI. Written as DNA, the CDR3 is TGTGCCAGCACCCTGTTGACTAGCGGGAGCTCCTACGAGCAGTACTTC. This encodes CASTLLTSGSSYEQYF.

The sample holds many counts of this clonotype. The J gene is TRBJ2-2, the V gene TRBV12-3 or TRBV12-4, with a tentative D call TRBD2 (5 bases). This CDR3 is built from 16 residues. The V end was cut by 3 bases, the J end by 5 bases, with 16 bases between. The CDR3 loop is CASSFGQRSPTGELFF. CDR3 nucleotides: TGTGCCAGCAGTTTTGGCCAGCGGAGTCCGACCGGGGAGCTGTTTTTT.

V is TRBV6-1 and J is TRBJ2-7; 9 nucleotides line up with TRBD2. Trimming took 6 bases from V and 4 from J; bases not matched to a gene: 16. CDR3 size: 17 residues. The germline V gene has CDR1 MNHNS and CDR2 SASEGT. The CDR3 spells CASSPDPFSGSRYEQYF. The DNA for the CDR3 is TGTGCCAGCAGCCCCGATCCATTTAGCGGGAGTAGGTACGAGCAGTACTTC.

This clonotype was observed many times. CDR3 protein: CASSQDREDQPQHF. CDR3 DNA sequence: TGTGCCAGCAGTCAGGACAGGGAAGATCAGCCCCAGCATTTT. This chain joins TRBV12-3 or TRBV12-4 and TRBJ1-5; TRBD1 agrees at 8 bases. This CDR3 has 14 residues. J lost 5 bases, V lost 5 bases, and 5 bases had no gene match.

This clonotype was counted between two and nine times. The rearrangement joins TRBV27 to TRBJ1-6; D is unresolved. This CDR3 is built from 15 residues. Trimming removed 5 bases from V and 7 bases from J, with 15 bases in between. Germline V gene sequence: CDR1 MNHEY, CDR2 SMNVEV (reference sequence). CDR3 amino acids: CASSLITNGNSPLHF. For the CDR3, the DNA is TGTGCCAGCAGTCTCATCACAAACGGGAATTCACCCCTCCACTTT.

At least ten counts were recorded for this clonotype. The J gene is TRBJ1-2, the V gene TRBV28; 7 bases are shared with TRBD1. The germline V gene encodes CDR1 MDHEN and CDR2 SYDVKM. After removal of 3 bases from V and 6 bases from J, the junction contained 7 bases not matched to a gene. The CDR3 is made up of 14 amino acids. Here the CDR3 reads CASSLEGAWHGYTF. The DNA for the CDR3 is TGTGCCAGCAGTTTGGAGGGGGCCTGGCATGGCTACACCTTC.

The chain is built from TRBV7-6 and TRBJ2-1; 7 bases are shared with TRBD1. Germline V lookup: CDR1 SGHVS, CDR2 FNYEAQ. The V segment lost 1 base and the J segment 6 bases; nucleotides outside the gene matches: 6. CDR3 length equals 15 residues. CDR3 in amino acids: CASSLEQQGTNEQFF. In nucleotides, the CDR3 is TGTGCCAGCAGCTTAGAGCAACAGGGGACCAATGAGCAGTTCTTC.

This clonotype occurred a few times. Written as DNA, the CDR3 is TGTGCCAGCATGGAACAGGCCCTGAACACTGAAGCTTTCTTT. It encodes CASMEQALNTEAFF. The V gene is TRBV12-3 or TRBV12-4, the J gene TRBJ1-1; TRBD1 is a possible D gene (5 bases). The CDR3 totals 14 residues. Trimming stripped 7 bases from V and 0 bases from J, with 12 bases between.

This clonotype was seen many times. The gene calls are TRBV2 and TRBJ1-1; D is ambiguous. The CDR3 totals 15 residues. Trimming stripped 6 bases from V and 1 base from J, with 15 bases between. Germline-derived CDR1 and CDR2 are SNHLY and FYNNEI. CDR3 in amino acids: CASSPKDGKNTEAFF. CDR3 nucleotide sequence: TGTGCCAGCAGCCCAAAGGACGGGAAGAACACTGAAGCTTTCTTT.

In its sample, this clonotype was seen many times. The rearrangement joins TRBV28 to TRBJ2-5; no firm D call. Trimming removed 4 bases from V and 5 bases from J, with 14 bases in between. Germline values: CDR1 MDHEN, CDR2 SYDVKM. This CDR3 region has 14 residues. In nucleotides, the CDR3 is TGTGCCAGCAGTTCCCGATCCCTCGGGGAGACCCAGTACTTC. Its protein product is CASSSRSLGETQYF. Full variable domain (outside the CDR3, taken from reference TRBV28 and TRBJ2-5): DVKVTQSSRYLVKRTGEKVFLECVQDMDHENMFWYRQDPGLGLRLIYFSYDVKMKEKGDIPEGYSVSREKKERFSLILESASTNQTSMYLCASSSRSLGETQYFGPGTRLLVL.

There are many counts of this clonotype. The genes are TRBV20-1 and TRBJ2-5; a possible D gene is TRBD1 (6 bases). V gave up 5 bases and J gave up 2 bases, with 12 bases separating them. Germline loops: CDR1 DFQATT, CDR2 SNEGSKA (reference sequence). The CDR3 loop spans 13 amino acids. CDR3 coding DNA: TGCAGTGCTGAATCAGGGGTTCAAGAGACCCAGTACTTC. As protein: CSAESGVQETQYF.

A few counts support this clonotype. The chain links TRBV15 to TRBJ1-2; no reliable D call. V dropped 3 bases and J dropped 5 bases, with 13 bases sitting between them. This CDR3 comprises 14 residues. Germline CDR1 LNHNV, CDR2 YYDKDF (reference sequence). CDR3 DNA sequence: TGTGCCACCAGCAGGGGCAGCGAGGGTTATGGCTACACCTTC. It specifies CATSRGSEGYGYTF.

This clonotype was recorded at least ten times. The rearrangement links TRBV27 to TRBJ2-5; TRBD2 might be the D (6 bases). Trimming took 6 bases from V and 5 from J, leaving 19 bases between them. The CDR3 contains 15 residues. Germline CDR1 reads MNHEY; CDR2 reads SMNVEV (reference sequence). The CDR3 DNA is TGTGCCAGCAGACCTCGGAGGGCCCACGGGGAGACCCAGTACTTC. Protein: CASRPRRAHGETQYF.

About this clonotype itself: It is likely a read error, because the conserved phenylalanine at the end of the CDR3 is missing. CDR3 DNA sequence: TGCAGTGCTAGACCCAGCGGGGTAGGCGAGCAGTACCTC. This encodes CSARPSGVGEQYL. The chain carries TRBV20-1 and TRBJ2-7; TRBD2 matches 7 bases. The germline CDR1 and CDR2 sequences are DFQATT and SNEGSKA (reference sequence). Germline trimming cut 2 bases from V and 6 bases from J; bases unmatched to any gene: 7. The CDR3 covers 13 residues.

This clonotype was counted between two and nine times. The chain carries TRBV12-3 or TRBV12-4 and TRBJ2-7; D uncertain. V lost 1 base and J 7 bases, leaving 17 bases between the germline ends. The length of the CDR3 is 15 residues. In DNA, the CDR3 is TGTGCCAGCAGTTTAGGCCCCAACGGACGTTGGGAGCAGTACTTC. It encodes CASSLGPNGRWEQYF.

The gene calls are TRBV19 and TRBJ1-1, with 7 bases fitting TRBD1. V gave up 6 bases and J gave up 0 bases; unmatched junction bases: 4. The CDR3 has 14 amino acids. Per germline, CDR1 LNHDA and CDR2 SQIVND (reference sequence). CDR3 loop: CASREGTVNTEAFF. The CDR3 nucleotides are TGTGCCAGTAGGGAAGGGACAGTGAACACTGAAGCTTTCTTT.

This clonotype was seen only a few times. V gene TRBV6-2 or TRBV6-3 combines with J gene TRBJ2-3; D is unclear. This CDR3 has 11 amino acids. Germline lookup yields CDR1 MNHEY and CDR2 SVGEGT. Trimming removed 5 bases from V and 11 bases from J, with 11 bases in between. The CDR3 protein is CASSQGFKQYF. The DNA for the CDR3 is TGTGCCAGCAGTCAAGGGTTTAAGCAGTATTTT.

The chain joins TRBV6-1 to TRBJ2-7; no definite D call. CDR1 and CDR2 from the germline V gene are MNHNS and SASEGT. Deletions cut 7 bases from V and 0 bases from J, with 13 bases between. The CDR3 is made up of 14 amino acids. The CDR3 reads CASNPGPGSYEQYF. The DNA for the CDR3 is TGTGCCAGCAATCCGGGCCCGGGCTCCTACGAGCAGTACTTC.

This clonotype has ten or more counts. V usage is TRBV12-3 or TRBV12-4 and J usage is TRBJ1-1; tentatively, D is TRBD1 (6 bases). The V end lost 4 bases, the J end lost 5 bases, and 11 bases lay between the germline ends. CDR3 length equals 13 residues. The CDR3 DNA sequence: TGTGCCAGCAGTTCACAGGGTTGGACTGAAGCTTTCTTT. It yields the protein CASSSQGWTEAFF.

This sequence joins TRBV9 and TRBJ2-7; the match to TRBD2 covers 10 bases. CDR1 and CDR2 (germline): SGDLS, YYNGEE. The CDR3 has 16 amino acids. The junction had 9 bases not matched to a gene; V was cut back by 3 bases and J by 3 bases. CDR3 in amino acids: CASSEAPSGRLYEQYF. The CDR3 region has the DNA TGTGCCAGCAGCGAGGCGCCTAGCGGGAGACTCTACGAGCAGTACTTC.

The rearrangement links TRBV19 to TRBJ1-5; a weak D match, TRBD1 (5 bases). Per germline, CDR1 LNHDA and CDR2 SQIVND (reference sequence). This CDR3 has 15 residues. Trimming stripped 4 bases from V and 5 bases from J, with 15 bases between. CDR3 sequence: CASSTTGGVYQPQHF. CDR3 in DNA: TGTGCCAGTAGTACCACCGGGGGGGTTTATCAGCCCCAGCATTTT.

Many counts were recorded for this clonotype. The chain joins TRBV6-1 to TRBJ1-2; D is uncertain. The CDR3 consists of 13 residues. Germline V gene data show CDR1 as MNHNS and CDR2 as SASEGT. Trimming took off 4 bases at V and 4 bases at J, with 10 bases between the two ends. The CDR3 spells CASSGLIFYGYTF. The CDR3 DNA follows: TGTGCCAGCAGTGGACTGATCTTCTATGGCTACACCTTC.

This chain links TRBV30 with TRBJ1-4, with a possible D match to TRBD1 (5 bases). The ends were cut back, 2 bases at V and 7 bases at J, with 20 bases in the middle. This CDR3 has 16 amino acids. Germline V gives CDR1 GTSNPN, CDR2 SVGIG (reference sequence). CDR3 bases: TGTGCCTGGAGTCCCCCCAGGGTGAGGGTAGCTGAAAAACTGTTTTTT. It translates to CAWSPPRVRVAEKLFF.

This clonotype was seen repeatedly, ten times or more. The gene calls are TRBV27 and TRBJ2-7; 10 nucleotides match TRBD1. CDR1 is MNHEY and CDR2 is SMNVEV in the germline V gene (reference sequence). With V trimmed by 2 bases and J by 2 bases, 6 bases remained unmatched. This CDR3 is built from 16 residues. CDR3: CASSLGPGTGAYEQYF. The CDR3 DNA reads TGTGCCAGCAGTTTAGGGCCTGGGACAGGGGCCTACGAGCAGTACTTC.